The sequence of this TCR beta chain was determined in a study of T cell responses to AZD1222 COVID-19 vaccine. CDR3 length: 12 amino acids. Trimming stripped 3 bases from V and 7 bases from J, with 6 bases between. Germline CDR1 is SNHLY and CDR2 is FYNNEI. Libraries were prepared by immunoSEQ multiplex PCR; TCRdb keeps only in-frame clonotypes and omits some of them. This table has about 160,000 clones, approximately 94% appearing once. The chain uses TRBV2 and TRBJ1-4; possibly TRBD1 for D (5 bases). Sample: peripheral blood, taken 28 days after the second AZD1222 dose. This clonotype was sampled from an adult who received the AZD1222 COVID-19 vaccine. Written as DNA, the CDR3 is TGTGCCAGCAGTGAGCAGGGTGAAAAACTGTTTTTT. Translation: CASSEQGEKLFF.